These T cell receptor beta chains were read from a single sample in a study of cytomegalovirus exposure and HLA in healthy donors. The protocol was immunoSEQ multiplex PCR, while the TCRdb copy is restricted to in-frame clones and leaves out a portion. The data hold roughly 150,000 clones, with roughly 80% observed a single time. Material: PBMCs. The source is a male donor in good health and CMV-seropositive. CDR3s include the opening cysteine and the closing phenylalanine or tryptophan. The D gene is left open where the match is weak. Rows give clone size only sometimes, using once, few, many, or a class for an expanded clone.

V gene: TRBV7-2; clone size: NA; D gene: TRBD1; J gene: TRBJ2-3; CDR3 length: 14; CDR3 protein: CASSRTGGADTQYF; CDR3 DNA: TGTGCCAGCAGCCGGACAGGGGGTGCGGATACGCAGTATTTT
V gene: TRBV18; clone size: NA; D gene: NA; J gene: TRBJ1-1; CDR3 length: 17; CDR3 protein: CASSPGRATLQNTEAFF; CDR3 DNA: TGTGCCAGCTCACCAGGCAGGGCCACGCTTCAGAACACTGAAGCTTTCTTT
V gene: TRBV28; clone size: NA; D gene: TRBD1; J gene: TRBJ1-3; CDR3 length: 18; CDR3 protein: CASSSGARDRVYGNTIYF; CDR3 DNA: TGTGCCAGCAGTTCGGGTGCTCGAGACAGGGTGTATGGAAACACCATATATTTT
V gene: TRBV19; clone size: few; D gene: NA; J gene: TRBJ1-1; CDR3 length: 17; CDR3 protein: CASSIDTGGSWATEAFF; CDR3 DNA: TGTGCCAGTAGTATAGATACGGGGGGCAGTTGGGCCACTGAAGCTTTCTTT
V gene: TRBV7-6; clone size: few; D gene: NA; J gene: TRBJ2-2; CDR3 length: 13; CDR3 protein: CASSSSSAGELFF; CDR3 DNA: TGTGCCAGCAGCTCTTCCAGTGCCGGGGAGCTGTTTTTT
V gene: TRBV14; clone size: NA; D gene: TRBD1; J gene: TRBJ1-2; CDR3 length: 16; CDR3 protein: CASSQILGQAYYGYTF; CDR3 DNA: TGTGCCAGCAGCCAGATCTTAGGACAGGCCTACTATGGCTACACCTTC
V gene: TRBV10-1; clone size: NA; D gene: NA; J gene: TRBJ2-1; CDR3 length: 16; CDR3 protein: CASSEIGGASYNEQFF; CDR3 DNA: TGCGCCAGCAGTGAGATCGGCGGGGCCTCCTACAATGAGCAGTTCTTC
V gene: TRBV6-5; clone size: NA; D gene: NA; J gene: TRBJ1-1; CDR3 length: 15; CDR3 protein: CASSYRRGVNTEAFF; CDR3 DNA: TGTGCCAGCAGTTACCGCCGGGGGGTGAACACTGAAGCTTTCTTT
V gene: TRBV15; clone size: NA; D gene: NA; J gene: TRBJ1-2; CDR3 length: 14; CDR3 protein: CATSLKREHYGYTF; CDR3 DNA: TGTGCCACCAGCCTAAAAAGGGAGCACTATGGCTACACCTTC
V gene: TRBV6-5; clone size: NA; D gene: TRBD1; J gene: TRBJ2-7; CDR3 length: 14; CDR3 protein: CASSVDRVSYEQYF; CDR3 DNA: TGTGCCAGCAGCGTCGACAGGGTCTCCTACGAGCAGTACTTC
V gene: TRBV28; clone size: NA; D gene: NA; J gene: TRBJ2-1; CDR3 length: 13; CDR3 protein: CASSFRLKRLQFF; CDR3 DNA: TGTGCCAGCAGTTTCCGACTGAAACGTCTGCAGTTCTTC
V gene: TRBV4-3; clone size: NA; D gene: TRBD1; J gene: TRBJ2-7; CDR3 length: 15; CDR3 protein: CASSQGFQGAYEQYF; CDR3 DNA: TGCGCCAGCAGCCAAGGGTTCCAGGGGGCTTACGAGCAGTACTTC
V gene: TRBV5-1; clone size: few; D gene: NA; J gene: TRBJ2-7; CDR3 length: 15; CDR3 protein: CASSPEGPLQGEQYF; CDR3 DNA: TGCGCCAGCAGCCCTGAGGGTCCTCTCCAAGGGGAGCAGTACTTC
V gene: TRBV7-9; clone size: NA; D gene: NA; J gene: TRBJ1-1; CDR3 length: 13; CDR3 protein: CASSSGGSTEAFF; CDR3 DNA: TGTGCCAGCAGCTCAGGAGGGAGCACTGAAGCTTTCTTT
V gene: TRBV7-2; clone size: NA; D gene: TRBD1; J gene: TRBJ1-5; CDR3 length: 13; CDR3 protein: CASSFRGEEPQHF; CDR3 DNA: TGTGCCAGCAGCTTCAGGGGGGAGGAGCCCCAGCATTTT
V gene: TRBV6-7; clone size: NA; D gene: TRBD2; J gene: TRBJ2-1; CDR3 length: 14; CDR3 protein: CASRPGLAWDEQFF; CDR3 DNA: TGTGCCAGCAGGCCGGGACTAGCATGGGATGAGCAGTTCTTC
V gene: TRBV5-6; clone size: NA; D gene: NA; J gene: TRBJ2-5; CDR3 length: 11; CDR3 protein: CASSLQETQYF; CDR3 DNA: TGTGCCAGCAGCCTGCAAGAGACCCAGTACTTC
V gene: TRBV5-4; clone size: NA; D gene: TRBD2; J gene: TRBJ2-1; CDR3 length: 15; CDR3 protein: CASSLTRGGPNEQFF; CDR3 DNA: TGTGCCAGCAGCTTGACGCGGGGGGGGCCCAATGAGCAGTTCTTC
V gene: TRBV5-1; clone size: NA; D gene: TRBD1; J gene: TRBJ2-5; CDR3 length: 14; CDR3 protein: CASSLDRGQETQYF; CDR3 DNA: TGCGCCAGCAGCTTGGACAGGGGGCAAGAGACCCAGTACTTC
V gene: TRBV5-8; clone size: NA; D gene: TRBD1; J gene: TRBJ2-7; CDR3 length: 16; CDR3 protein: CASSIGTGGFSYEQYF; CDR3 DNA: TGTGCCAGCAGCATAGGGACAGGGGGTTTCTCCTACGAGCAGTACTTC
V gene: TRBV7-2; clone size: NA; D gene: TRBD2; J gene: TRBJ2-1; CDR3 length: 15; CDR3 protein: CASSEGTNQYNEQFF; CDR3 DNA: TGTGCCAGCAGCGAAGGGACTAACCAATACAATGAGCAGTTCTTC
V gene: TRBV19; clone size: few; D gene: NA; J gene: TRBJ2-3; CDR3 length: 15; CDR3 protein: CASSIGWGTTDTQYF; CDR3 DNA: TGTGCCAGTAGTATAGGATGGGGCACCACAGATACGCAGTATTTT
V gene: TRBV7-9; clone size: few; D gene: TRBD2; J gene: TRBJ2-1; CDR3 length: 18; CDR3 protein: CASSLPPRLAGINNEQFF; CDR3 DNA: TGTGCCAGCAGCTTACCGCCCCGACTAGCGGGGATCAACAATGAGCAGTTCTTC
V gene: TRBV4-1; clone size: NA; D gene: TRBD1; J gene: TRBJ2-2; CDR3 length: 19; CDR3 protein: CASSLPRPGTGTRTGELFF; CDR3 DNA: TGCGCCAGCAGCTTGCCTCGGCCCGGGACAGGGACGAGGACCGGGGAGCTGTTTTTT
V gene: TRBV27; clone size: NA; D gene: NA; J gene: TRBJ1-4; CDR3 length: 16; CDR3 protein: CASSLTPRTKEGKLFF; CDR3 DNA: TGTGCCAGCAGTTTAACCCCTAGGACGAAGGAGGGAAAACTGTTTTTT
V gene: TRBV10-2; clone size: NA; D gene: NA; J gene: TRBJ1-4; CDR3 length: 15; CDR3 protein: CASSSQPATNEKLFF; CDR3 DNA: TGCGCCAGCAGTTCACAGCCAGCAACTAATGAAAAACTGTTTTTT
V gene: TRBV10-2; clone size: NA; D gene: TRBD1; J gene: TRBJ1-1; CDR3 length: 15; CDR3 protein: CASSITRGVATEAFF; CDR3 DNA: TGCGCCAGCAGTATCACCAGGGGGGTAGCCACTGAAGCTTTCTTT
V gene: TRBV6-6; clone size: NA; D gene: NA; J gene: TRBJ2-7; CDR3 length: 11; CDR3 protein: CASSIVYEQYF; CDR3 DNA: TGTGCCAGCAGTATCGTCTACGAGCAGTACTTC
V gene: TRBV4-2; clone size: NA; D gene: TRBD1; J gene: TRBJ2-1; CDR3 length: 15; CDR3 protein: CASSQDLGQAEEQFF; CDR3 DNA: TGTGCCAGCAGCCAAGATCTGGGACAGGCGGAGGAGCAGTTCTTC
V gene: TRBV27; clone size: NA; D gene: TRBD2; J gene: TRBJ2-2; CDR3 length: 17; CDR3 protein: CASSLLAVGGSTGELFF; CDR3 DNA: TGTGCCAGCAGCTTACTAGCGGTGGGTGGGTCTACCGGGGAGCTGTTTTTT
V gene: TRBV27; clone size: once; D gene: NA; J gene: TRBJ1-1; CDR3 length: 13; CDR3 protein: CASSLVLYTEAFF; CDR3 DNA: TGTGCCAGCAGTTTGGTCCTATACACTGAAGCTTTCTTT
V gene: TRBV4-1; clone size: NA; D gene: NA; J gene: TRBJ2-1; CDR3 length: 17; CDR3 protein: CASSQDFEAFPYNEQFF; CDR3 DNA: TGCGCCAGCAGCCAAGATTTCGAAGCGTTCCCCTACAATGAGCAGTTCTTC
V gene: TRBV4-2; clone size: NA; D gene: NA; J gene: TRBJ1-1; CDR3 length: 14; CDR3 protein: CASSREGQVREAFF; CDR3 DNA: TGTGCCAGCAGCCGCGAGGGTCAAGTGCGGGAAGCTTTCTTT
V gene: TRBV30; clone size: NA; D gene: NA; J gene: TRBJ2-1; CDR3 length: 16; CDR3 protein: CAWSVPGISSYNEQFF; CDR3 DNA: TGTGCCTGGAGTGTACCGGGAATCAGCTCCTACAATGAGCAGTTCTTC
V gene: TRBV5-1; clone size: once; D gene: TRBD1; J gene: TRBJ1-6; CDR3 length: 13; CDR3 protein: CASTGTEDSPLHF; CDR3 DNA: TGCGCCAGCACCGGGACAGAGGATTCACCCCTCCACTTT
V gene: TRBV2; clone size: once; D gene: TRBD2; J gene: TRBJ2-7; CDR3 length: 14; CDR3 protein: CASSDSGRAYEQYF; CDR3 DNA: TGTGCCAGCAGTGACTCTGGGAGGGCCTACGAGCAGTACTTC
V gene: TRBV10-2; clone size: once; D gene: NA; J gene: TRBJ1-1; CDR3 length: 15; CDR3 protein: CASRVSRLSNTEAFF; CDR3 DNA: TGCGCCAGCAGGGTTTCCAGGCTCTCGAACACTGAAGCTTTCTTT
V gene: TRBV6-6; clone size: NA; D gene: TRBD1; J gene: TRBJ2-3; CDR3 length: 15; CDR3 protein: CASSSGTGGTDTQYF; CDR3 DNA: TGTGCCAGCAGTTCCGGGACAGGGGGCACAGATACGCAGTATTTT
V gene: TRBV25-1; clone size: NA; D gene: TRBD1; J gene: TRBJ2-7; CDR3 length: 13; CDR3 protein: CASTRTGDYEQYF; CDR3 DNA: TGTGCCAGCACCAGGACAGGGGACTACGAGCAGTACTTC
V gene: TRBV7-8; clone size: NA; D gene: NA; J gene: TRBJ2-3; CDR3 length: 15; CDR3 protein: CASSRGGPSTDTQYF; CDR3 DNA: TGTGCCAGCAGCCGCGGGGGCCCGAGCACAGATACGCAGTATTTT
V gene: TRBV28; clone size: NA; D gene: NA; J gene: TRBJ2-7; CDR3 length: 12; CDR3 protein: CASTTTQREQYF; CDR3 DNA: TGTGCCAGCACCACGACCCAGCGCGAGCAGTACTTC
V gene: TRBV27; clone size: NA; D gene: NA; J gene: TRBJ1-6; CDR3 length: 14; CDR3 protein: CASREHRWNSPLHF; CDR3 DNA: TGTGCCAGCAGGGAGCACCGCTGGAATTCACCCCTCCACTTT
V gene: TRBV7-2; clone size: few; D gene: TRBD1; J gene: TRBJ2-7; CDR3 length: 16; CDR3 protein: CASSLNVGQGRGEQYF; CDR3 DNA: TGTGCCAGCAGCCTGAACGTGGGACAGGGAAGGGGCGAGCAGTACTTC
V gene: TRBV29-1; clone size: NA; D gene: NA; J gene: TRBJ2-6; CDR3 length: 13; CDR3 protein: CSVGDSGANGLTF; CDR3 DNA: TGCAGCGTTGGCGACTCTGGGGCCAACGGCCTGACTTTC
V gene: TRBV30; clone size: NA; D gene: NA; J gene: TRBJ2-7; CDR3 length: 14; CDR3 protein: CAWTRRDFSYEQYF; CDR3 DNA: TGTGCCTGGACTAGGCGGGACTTTTCCTACGAGCAGTACTTC
V gene: TRBV4-3; clone size: NA; D gene: NA; J gene: TRBJ2-7; CDR3 length: 16; CDR3 protein: CASSQDRTGTPYEQYF; CDR3 DNA: TGCGCCAGCAGCCAAGATCGGACGGGGACTCCCTACGAGCAGTACTTC
V gene: TRBV28; clone size: NA; D gene: TRBD1; J gene: TRBJ2-7; CDR3 length: 14; CDR3 protein: CASIPGQGPYEQYF; CDR3 DNA: TGTGCCAGCATTCCGGGACAGGGGCCCTACGAGCAGTACTTC
V gene: TRBV28; clone size: once; D gene: NA; J gene: TRBJ1-2; CDR3 length: 13; CDR3 protein: CASRGAPVYGYTF; CDR3 DNA: TGTGCCAGCAGGGGGGCGCCCGTCTATGGCTACACCTTC
V gene: TRBV5-1; clone size: NA; D gene: NA; J gene: TRBJ1-1; CDR3 length: 12; CDR3 protein: CASSFGDTEAFF; CDR3 DNA: TGCGCCAGCAGCTTTGGAGACACTGAAGCTTTCTTT
V gene: TRBV6-5; clone size: NA; D gene: TRBD2; J gene: TRBJ2-1; CDR3 length: 15; CDR3 protein: CASSPTSGGYNEQFF; CDR3 DNA: TGTGCCAGCAGTCCAACTAGCGGGGGCTACAATGAGCAGTTCTTC
V gene: TRBV7-9; clone size: NA; D gene: TRBD2; J gene: TRBJ2-1; CDR3 length: 17; CDR3 protein: CASSPERLATLKNEQFF; CDR3 DNA: TGTGCCAGCAGCCCCGAGCGACTAGCCACCCTAAAAAATGAGCAGTTCTTC
V gene: TRBV7-9; clone size: once; D gene: TRBD1; J gene: TRBJ2-7; CDR3 length: 15; CDR3 protein: CASSSARDRDYEQYF; CDR3 DNA: TGTGCCAGCAGCTCCGCCCGGGACAGGGACTACGAGCAGTACTTC
V gene: TRBV7-2; clone size: NA; D gene: TRBD1; J gene: TRBJ1-2; CDR3 length: 18; CDR3 protein: CASSLGSDRDLANYGYTF; CDR3 DNA: TGTGCCAGCAGCTTAGGGAGTGACAGGGACTTAGCTAACTATGGCTACACCTTC
V gene: TRBV6-5; clone size: NA; D gene: TRBD1; J gene: TRBJ2-1; CDR3 length: 12; CDR3 protein: CASSRQGSEQFF; CDR3 DNA: TGTGCCAGCAGCCGACAGGGTAGTGAGCAGTTCTTC
V gene: TRBV6-1; clone size: few; D gene: NA; J gene: TRBJ1-1; CDR3 length: 15; CDR3 protein: CASSEALRGGTEAFF; CDR3 DNA: TGTGCCAGCAGTGAAGCGCTTCGGGGGGGGACTGAAGCTTTCTTT